This T cell receptor beta chain was documented in a study of T cells in Graves' hyperthyroidism and ophthalmopathy. RNA transcripts provided the source from which TCR beta CDR3 regions were amplified. The HTBI primer set served for first-round RT-PCR of the TCR CDR3. TCRdb re-analysed the multiplex PCR reads in MiXCR, keeping a single row per CDR3 protein. The sample records 500,000 to 600,000 distinct CDR3 sequences, 46% being singletons. This clonotype was counted only a few times. What it recognizes is unknown. Study-wide points: Most thyroid clonotypes that were expanded above 0.001 also turned up in blood.

V lost 0 bases to trimming and J lost 1 base, with 4 bases between them. The CDR3 has 14 amino acids. The germline V gene has CDR1 ENHRY and CDR2 SYGVKD. The clonotype was recovered from an adult woman with Graves' disease, either hyperthyroidism or ophthalmopathy (not recorded which). What was sequenced was peripheral blood or thyroid tissue (not recorded which). V is TRBV10-3 and J is TRBJ1-5, with D hard to call. This CDR3 is CAISESQSNQPQHF. The CDR3 bases are TGTGCCATCAGTGAGTCACAAAGCAATCAGCCCCAGCATTTT.